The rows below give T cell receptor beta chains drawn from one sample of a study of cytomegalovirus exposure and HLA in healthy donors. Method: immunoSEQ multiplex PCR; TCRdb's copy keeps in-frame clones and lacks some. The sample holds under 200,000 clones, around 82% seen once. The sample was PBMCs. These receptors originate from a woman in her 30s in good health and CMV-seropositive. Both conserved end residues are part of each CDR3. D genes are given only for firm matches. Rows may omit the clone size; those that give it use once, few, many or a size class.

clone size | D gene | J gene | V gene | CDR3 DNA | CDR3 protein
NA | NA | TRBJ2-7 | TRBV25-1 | TGTGCCAGCAGTTCAGACACCGGCGAGCAGTACTTC | CASSSDTGEQYF
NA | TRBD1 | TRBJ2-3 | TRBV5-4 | TGTGCCAGCAGCTTGGGACAGGGCTCAGATACGCAGTATTTT | CASSLGQGSDTQYF
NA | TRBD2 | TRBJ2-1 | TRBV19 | TGTGCCAGTAGTATAAGCGGCGGGAGCACCGTGGGTGAGCAGTTCTTC | CASSISGGSTVGEQFF
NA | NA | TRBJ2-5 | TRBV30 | TGTGCCTGGAGCCCCGGGACTCGAGCCACCCAGTACTTC | CAWSPGTRATQYF
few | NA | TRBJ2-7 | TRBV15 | TGTGCCACCAGCAGGAGTTTGGGCAGGCTTTACGAGCAGTACTTC | CATSRSLGRLYEQYF
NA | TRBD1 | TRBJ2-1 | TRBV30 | TGTGCCTGGGTAAGACAGGGTTCCTACAATGAGCAGTTCTTC | CAWVRQGSYNEQFF
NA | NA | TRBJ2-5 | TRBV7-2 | TGTGCCAGCAGCTTAACCAGGGAGGCCCAGTACTTC | CASSLTREAQYF
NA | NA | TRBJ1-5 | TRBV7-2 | TGTGCCAGCAGCTTAGTAGCAGAGGGAGGTCAGCCCCAGCATTTT | CASSLVAEGGQPQHF
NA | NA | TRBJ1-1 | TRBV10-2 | TGCGCCAGCACGGCAGGGTCGAACACTGAAGCTTTCTTT | CASTAGSNTEAFF
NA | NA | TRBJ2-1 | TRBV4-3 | TGCGCCAGCAGCCAAGGAACCGGGACAGAGCAGTTCTTC | CASSQGTGTEQFF
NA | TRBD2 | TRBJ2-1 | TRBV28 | TGTGCCAGCAGTTTCTCTAGCGGGGGGGTCTGGGAGCAGTTCTTC | CASSFSSGGVWEQFF
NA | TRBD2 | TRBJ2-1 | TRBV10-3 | TGTGCCATCAGTGAGTCTATCTCCGGGACTAGCTCCTACAATGAGCAGTTCTTC | CAISESISGTSSYNEQFF
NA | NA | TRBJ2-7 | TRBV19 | TGTGCCAGTAGTATAACCCCAGGGTCCGACGAGCAGTACTTC | CASSITPGSDEQYF
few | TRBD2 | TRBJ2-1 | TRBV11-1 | TGTGCCAGCAGCATCACTAGCGGGGGATACAATGAGCAGTTCTTC | CASSITSGGYNEQFF
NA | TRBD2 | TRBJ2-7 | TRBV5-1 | TGCGCCAGCAGGGAGGGGGCTAGCGGGAGTTACGAGCAGTACTTC | CASREGASGSYEQYF
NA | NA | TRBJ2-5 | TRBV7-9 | TGTGCCAGCAGACGCGGGCGGGTACAAGAGACCCAGTACTTC | CASRRGRVQETQYF